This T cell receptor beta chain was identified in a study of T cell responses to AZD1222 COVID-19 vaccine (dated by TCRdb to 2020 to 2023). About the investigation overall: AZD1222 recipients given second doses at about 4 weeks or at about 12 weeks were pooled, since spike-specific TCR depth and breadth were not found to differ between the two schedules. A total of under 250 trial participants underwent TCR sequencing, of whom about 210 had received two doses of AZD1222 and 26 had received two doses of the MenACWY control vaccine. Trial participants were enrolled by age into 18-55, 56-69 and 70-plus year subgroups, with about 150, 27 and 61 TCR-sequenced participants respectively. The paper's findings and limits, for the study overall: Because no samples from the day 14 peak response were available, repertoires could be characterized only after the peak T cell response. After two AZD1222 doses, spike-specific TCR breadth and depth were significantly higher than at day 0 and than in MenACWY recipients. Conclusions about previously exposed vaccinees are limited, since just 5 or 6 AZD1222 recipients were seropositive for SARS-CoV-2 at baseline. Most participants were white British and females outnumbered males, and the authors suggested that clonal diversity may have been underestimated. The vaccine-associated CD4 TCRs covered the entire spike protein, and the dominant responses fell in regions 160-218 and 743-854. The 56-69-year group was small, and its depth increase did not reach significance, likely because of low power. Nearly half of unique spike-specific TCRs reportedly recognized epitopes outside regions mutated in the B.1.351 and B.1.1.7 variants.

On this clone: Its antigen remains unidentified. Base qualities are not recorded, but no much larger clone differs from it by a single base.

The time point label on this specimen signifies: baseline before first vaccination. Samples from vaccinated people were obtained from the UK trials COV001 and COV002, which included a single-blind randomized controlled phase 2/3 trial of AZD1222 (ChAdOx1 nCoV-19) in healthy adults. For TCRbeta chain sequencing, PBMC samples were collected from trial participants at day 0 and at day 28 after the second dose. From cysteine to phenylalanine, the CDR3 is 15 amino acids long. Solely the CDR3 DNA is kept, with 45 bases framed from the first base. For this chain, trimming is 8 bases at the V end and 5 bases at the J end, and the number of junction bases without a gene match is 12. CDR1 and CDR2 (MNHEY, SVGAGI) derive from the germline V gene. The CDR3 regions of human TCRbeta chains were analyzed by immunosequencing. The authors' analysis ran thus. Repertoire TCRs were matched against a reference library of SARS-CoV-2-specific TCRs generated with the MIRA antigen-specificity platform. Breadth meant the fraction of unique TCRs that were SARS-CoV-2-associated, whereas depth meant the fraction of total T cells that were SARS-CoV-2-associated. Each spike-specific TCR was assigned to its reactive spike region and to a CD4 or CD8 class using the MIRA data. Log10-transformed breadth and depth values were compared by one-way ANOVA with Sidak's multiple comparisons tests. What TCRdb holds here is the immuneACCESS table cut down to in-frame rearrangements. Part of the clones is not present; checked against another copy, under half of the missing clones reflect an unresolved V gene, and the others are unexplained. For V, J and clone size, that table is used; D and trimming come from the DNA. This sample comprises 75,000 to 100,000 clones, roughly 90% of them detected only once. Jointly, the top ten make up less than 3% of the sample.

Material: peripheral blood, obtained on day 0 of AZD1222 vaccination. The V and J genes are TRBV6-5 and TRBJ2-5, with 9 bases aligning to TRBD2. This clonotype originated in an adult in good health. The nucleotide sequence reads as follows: TGTGCCAGCGTCCCGCTAGCGGGGACGGGGGAGACCCAGTACTTC. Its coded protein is CASVPLAGTGETQYF.